A single sample gave rise to the 21 T cell receptor beta chains below, sequenced in a study of cytomegalovirus exposure and HLA in healthy donors. A multiplex PCR was run with 60 Vbeta primers and 13 Jbeta primers. Sequencing used immunoSEQ multiplex PCR; TCRdb keeps in-frame clones, though not all of them. The sample records 65,000 to 75,000 clones, approximately 74% being singletons. Source material: PBMCs. These receptor sequences come from a man in his forties in good health and CMV-seropositive.

The rearrangement joins TRBV30 to TRBJ2-6; 10 bases match TRBD2. CDR3 length: 15 residues. CDR1 GTSNPN and CDR2 SVGIG come from the germline V gene (reference sequence). J lost 2 bases, V lost 2 bases, and 0 bases had no gene match. CDR3 bases: TGTGCCTGGAGTCTAGCGGGAGCTGGGGCCAACGTCCTGACTTTC. Protein sequence: CAWSLAGAGANVLTF.

V is TRBV7-2 and J is TRBJ2-7; a weak D match, TRBD1 (6 bases). CDR1 is SGHTA and CDR2 is FQGNSA in the germline V gene. The V end was cut by 3 bases, the J end by 0 bases, with 9 bases between. The CDR3 loop spans 14 amino acids. The CDR3 loop is CASSLDSYSYEQYF. Written as DNA, the CDR3 is TGTGCCAGCAGCTTGGACAGTTACTCCTACGAGCAGTACTTC.

This chain's CDR3 is CASSPGTSHNEQFF. In nucleotides, the CDR3 is TGTGCCAGCAGCCCCGGGACTAGTCACAATGAGCAGTTCTTC. The V call is TRBV7-8, the J call TRBJ2-1; the match to TRBD2 covers 8 bases. The CDR3 has 14 residues. CDR1 and CDR2 (germline): SGHVS, FQNEAQ. Losses at the gene ends were 5 bases for V and 5 bases for J; bases not matched to a gene: 5. Together with reference TRBV7-8 and TRBJ2-1, the CDR3 gives the full variable domain: GAGVSQSPRYKVAKRGQDVALRCDPISGHVSLFWYQQALGQGPEFLTYFQNEAQLDKSGLPSDRFFAERPEGSVSTLKIQRTQQEDSAVYLCASSPGTSHNEQFFGPGTRLTVL.

The V gene is TRBV11-2, the J gene TRBJ2-7, with 8 nucleotides matching TRBD2. V shed 1 base, J shed 0 bases, and the junction held 2 bases outside the gene matches. Germline lookup yields CDR1 SGHAT and CDR2 FQNNGV. This CDR3 has 15 amino acids. The CDR3, as DNA: TGTGCCAGCAGCTTAGGCGGGGGGAGCTCCTACGAGCAGTACTTC. It codes for CASSLGGGSSYEQYF. The full variable domain, its missing parts supplied by reference TRBV11-2 and TRBJ2-7, is EAGVAQSPRYKIIEKRQSVAFWCNPISGHATLYWYQQILGQGPKLLIQFQNNGVVDDSQLPKDRFSAERLKGVDSTLKIQPAKLEDSAVYLCASSLGGGSSYEQYFGPGTRLTVT.

This chain links TRBV7-9 with TRBJ2-2; unclear D gene. V was cut by 5 bases and J by 6 bases, with 10 bases left in between. Germline V gene sequence: CDR1 SEHNR, CDR2 FQNEAQ (reference sequence). CDR3 length: 13 amino acids. The DNA of the CDR3 is TGTGCCAGCAGCCCCCAGGTGGCCGGGGAGCTGTTTTTT. This translates into CASSPQVAGELFF.

The V call is TRBV7-6, the J call TRBJ2-3; TRBD2 aligns across 10 bases. V trimming: 1 base; J trimming: 5 bases; junction bases outside the gene matches: 6. The CDR3 is 16 residues long. Per germline, CDR1 SGHVS and CDR2 FNYEAQ. As DNA, the CDR3 is TGTGCCAGCAGCTTAGGGGCTAGCGGGAGTGGAGATACGCAGTATTTT. Translation gives CASSLGASGSGDTQYF. The variable domain in full, with the rest retrieved from reference TRBV7-6 and TRBJ2-3, is GAGVSQSPRYKVTKRGQDVALRCDPISGHVSLYWYRQALGQGPEFLTYFNYEAQQDKSGLPNDRFSAERPEGSISTLTIQRTEQRDSAMYRCASSLGASGSGDTQYFGPGTRLTVL.

This chain joins TRBV5-5 and TRBJ2-2; 9 bases match TRBD1. V gave up 3 bases and J gave up 3 bases; unmatched junction bases: 0. Germline V gene sequence: CDR1 SGHKS, CDR2 YYEKEE (reference sequence). The CDR3 is made up of 14 amino acids. CDR3: CASSWTGDTGELFF. The DNA for the CDR3 is TGTGCCAGCAGCTGGACAGGGGACACCGGGGAGCTGTTTTTT.

The genes are TRBV2 and TRBJ2-7; the D gene is possibly TRBD2 (5 bases). This CDR3 comprises 14 residues. V was clipped by 0 bases and J by 7 bases, with 13 bases between them. Per the germline V gene, CDR1 is SNHLY and CDR2 is FYNNEI. CDR3 in amino acids: CASSEARLMNEQYF. CDR3 DNA: TGTGCCAGCAGTGAAGCCCGACTAATGAATGAGCAGTACTTC.

This rearrangement joins TRBV27 to TRBJ1-1; 9 bases map to TRBD1. The V segment lost 6 bases and the J segment 9 bases; nucleotides outside the gene matches: 8. Germline loops: CDR1 MNHEY, CDR2 SMNVEV (reference sequence). The CDR3 runs 13 residues. CDR3 amino acids: CASSKNGQGKAFF. DNA of the CDR3: TGTGCCAGCAGCAAAAACGGACAGGGGAAAGCTTTCTTT.

This clone appeared a single time. The rearrangement joins TRBV5-1 to TRBJ1-1; TRBD1 matches at 8 bases. Trimming removed 4 bases from V and 7 bases from J; junction bases left unmatched: 9. CDR1 SGHRS and CDR2 YFSETQ come from the germline V gene. CDR3 length equals 14 residues. The CDR3 loop reads CASSDTGTGIEAFF. The CDR3 DNA reads as TGCGCCAGCAGCGATACCGGGACAGGCATTGAAGCTTTCTTT. The complete variable domain, with remaining parts taken from reference TRBV5-1 and TRBJ1-1, reads KAGVTQTPRYLIKTRGQQVTLSCSPISGHRSVSWYQQTPGQGLQFLFEYFSETQRNKGNFPGRFSGRQFSNSRSEMNVSTLELGDSALYLCASSDTGTGIEAFFGQGTRLTVV.

This rearrangement joins TRBV5-1 to TRBJ2-4; the match to TRBD1 covers 7 bases. This CDR3 has 15 residues. V shed 0 bases, J shed 6 bases, and the junction held 6 bases outside the gene matches. Germline loops: CDR1 SGHRS, CDR2 YFSETQ. The DNA of the CDR3 is TGCGCCAGCAGCTTGGCCGGGGACAGCCCAAACATTCAGTACTTC. It specifies CASSLAGDSPNIQYF.

As DNA, the CDR3 is TGTGCCAGCAGCCGTTTGGGGGCCACCCCTGGGGCCAACGTCCTGACTTTC. As protein: CASSRLGATPGANVLTF. The chain recombines TRBV14 with TRBJ2-6; weak D call: TRBD1 (6 bases). The germline V and J ends were trimmed by 4 bases and 2 bases, with 15 bases remaining between them. This CDR3 region has 17 residues. The germline V gene encodes CDR1 SGHDN and CDR2 FVKESK.

This sequence joins TRBV5-3 and TRBJ1-2; D is ambiguous. TRBV5-3 is marked as an open reading frame, function uncertain. V lost 0 bases, J lost 4 bases, and 7 bases lay in between. The CDR3 runs 13 residues. The CDR3 is CARSLGRVYGYTF. The CDR3 DNA follows: TGTGCCAGAAGCTTGGGCCGAGTCTATGGCTACACCTTC.

This chain links TRBV4-1 with TRBJ2-5; 10 positions match TRBD1. Unmatched junction bases numbered 12, after V lost 0 bases and J lost 2 bases. Germline CDR1 and CDR2: MGHRA and YSYEKL. The CDR3 sequence is 19 residues long. The CDR3 region is CASSQDGLMGQGIQETQYF. The CDR3 nucleotides are TGCGCCAGCAGCCAAGATGGATTAATGGGACAGGGGATACAAGAGACCCAGTACTTC.

V is TRBV29-1 and J is TRBJ2-2, with 11 nucleotides matching TRBD2. CDR1 SQVTM and CDR2 ANQGSEA come from the germline V gene. J was trimmed by 4 bases and V by 2 bases; bases with no gene match: 9. The CDR3 covers 17 residues. DNA of the CDR3: TGCAGCGTTGAAAGGCTAGCGGGAGGTCTTTCCACCGGGGAGCTGTTTTTT. Translating gives CSVERLAGGLSTGELFF.

This sequence joins TRBV28 and TRBJ1-5; TRBD1 matches at 8 bases. With V trimmed by 5 bases and J by 3 bases, 6 bases remained unmatched. CDR3 length: 15 amino acids. Germline V CDR1 and CDR2: MDHEN, SYDVKM. The CDR3 bases are TGTGCCAGCAGTCGGACAGGGTCTAACAATCAGCCCCAGCATTTT. It translates to CASSRTGSNNQPQHF.

V gene TRBV7-9 combines with J gene TRBJ2-1; possibly TRBD2 for D (5 bases). The germline V gene has CDR1 SEHNR and CDR2 FQNEAQ (reference sequence). The CDR3 has 12 residues. V lost 11 bases, J lost 2 bases, and 10 bases lay in between. CDR3 sequence reads: CALEGTYNEQFF. Here the CDR3 DNA reads TGTGCCTTAGAGGGAACCTACAATGAGCAGTTCTTC.

This chain connects TRBV30 to TRBJ2-7; no definite D call. The CDR3 is made up of 12 amino acids. Trimming cost V 2 bases and J 0 bases, with 5 bases left between them. Germline values: CDR1 GTSNPN, CDR2 SVGIG (reference sequence). CDR3 sequence (DNA): TGTGCCTGGAGTCACAACTCCTACGAGCAGTACTTC. This codes for CAWSHNSYEQYF.

This chain connects TRBV9 to TRBJ2-2; 12 nucleotides agree with TRBD2. The CDR3 runs to 16 residues. After removal of 2 bases from V and 7 bases from J, the junction contained 6 bases not matched to a gene. Germline loops: CDR1 SGDLS, CDR2 YYNGEE. CDR3 nucleotides: TGTGCCAGCAGCGTCCGACTAGCGGGAGAGGTCGGGGAGCTGTTTTTT. Protein: CASSVRLAGEVGELFF. The full variable domain, with the rest looked up from reference TRBV9 and TRBJ2-2, is DSGVTQTPKHLITATGQRVTLRCSPRSGDLSVYWYQQSLDQGLQFLIQYYNGEERAKGNILERFSAQQFPDLHSELNLSSLELGDSALYFCASSVRLAGEVGELFFGEGSRLTVL.

The chain uses TRBV2 and TRBJ2-1; 9 bases match TRBD1. Germline V gives CDR1 SNHLY, CDR2 FYNNEI. The V and J ends lost 7 bases and 9 bases, in that order; junction bases with no gene match: 13. The CDR3 runs 15 residues. DNA of the CDR3: TGTGCCAGCATCCGGGGAGGACAGGGGCTAGGTGAGCAGTTCTTC. Encoded protein: CASIRGGQGLGEQFF.

This chain uses TRBV6-5 with TRBJ2-5, with D possibly TRBD2 on 6 matching bases. The CDR3 loop spans 15 amino acids. Germline V CDR1 and CDR2: MNHEY, SVGAGI. Trimming removed 6 bases at V and 0 bases at J, with 14 bases between. The CDR3 here is CASRVAVNNQETQYF. The CDR3 DNA is TGTGCCAGCAGGGTAGCGGTAAACAACCAAGAGACCCAGTACTTC.